This T cell receptor beta chain comes out of a study of T cells in localized non-small cell lung cancer. Points from the study as a whole: Adjacent lung held a median roughly 50 of the top 100 tumor clones. An association was observed between higher blood T cell density and longer overall survival. Clonality peaked in uninvolved adjacent lung rather than tumor.

The protocol was immunoSEQ multiplex PCR, while the TCRdb copy is restricted to in-frame clones and leaves out a portion. The sample consists of about 33,000 clones, 78% of them appearing once. Sample share makes this clone medium-sized. Its antigen is unknown. There are 15 residues in the CDR3. The germline V gene encodes CDR1 LNHDA and CDR2 SQIVND (reference sequence). Trimming left V 4 bases short and J 3 bases short, with 15 bases between. V usage is TRBV19 and J usage is TRBJ1-1, with D possibly being TRBD1 (5 bases). Specimen: peripheral blood, collected before any cancer treatment. This receptor was taken from a male donor older than 55 with stage II squamous cell lung carcinoma. The chain's CDR3 is CASSTNQGRHTEAFF. DNA of the CDR3: TGTGCCAGTAGTACCAACCAGGGACGACACACTGAAGCTTTCTTT.